Listed here are 10 T cell receptor beta chains from one sample, sequenced in a study of blood T cell repertoires in COVID-19. TCRdb keeps only in-frame clones here, not all; method: immunoSEQ multiplex PCR. Of more than 400,000 clones in the sample, approximately 83% were seen once. The specimen was peripheral blood. The receptors here all came from a human donor in a cohort sampled during active COVID-19.

This chain joins TRBV7-6 and TRBJ2-7, with D perhaps matching TRBD1 (6 bases). Germline CDR1 and CDR2: SGHVS and FNYEAQ. The CDR3 sequence is 14 residues long. The V end was cut by 2 bases, the J end by 2 bases, with 10 bases between. CDR3 bases: TGTGCCAGCAGCTTATCAGGGGCCCCCTACGAGCAGTACTTC. Its protein product is CASSLSGAPYEQYF.

This rearrangement joins TRBV7-2 to TRBJ2-5, with 8 bases that match TRBD1. With 2 bases clipped from V and 5 bases from J, the junction kept 1 base outside the gene matches. The CDR3 spans 13 residues. CDR1 and CDR2 from the germline V gene are SGHTA and FQGNSA. The CDR3, as DNA: TGTGCCAGCAGCTTAAGACAGGGGGAGACCCAGTACTTC. This sequence encodes CASSLRQGETQYF.

This clone was seen only a few times. This chain links TRBV7-2 with TRBJ2-7; D is uncertain. Between the trimmed V and J ends, which lost 5 bases and 6 bases, there was a span of 8 bases. The CDR3 loop spans 11 amino acids. Germline V lookup: CDR1 SGHTA, CDR2 FQGNSA. In nucleotides, the CDR3 is TGTGCCAGCAGCCCCCGTAGCGAGCAGTACTTC. Amino acids: CASSPRSEQYF.

CDR3 in amino acids: CAWSAIGTGPDFAYEQYF. DNA for the CDR3: TGTGCCTGGAGTGCAATCGGGACAGGGCCCGATTTTGCCTACGAGCAGTACTTC. The chain carries TRBV30 and TRBJ2-7, with TRBD1 matching 9 bases. The CDR3 contains 18 residues. The trim removed 1 base at V and 2 bases at J, leaving 15 bases unmatched. Germline V gives CDR1 GTSNPN, CDR2 SVGIG (reference sequence).

The chain joins TRBV28 to TRBJ2-3; perhaps TRBD2 as D (6 bases). V lost 6 bases and J 5 bases, leaving 18 bases between the germline ends. Germline V gives CDR1 MDHEN, CDR2 SYDVKM. The CDR3 is made up of 15 amino acids. The CDR3 loop is CASSLGGPILDTQYF. In DNA, the CDR3 is TGTGCCAGCAGCCTCGGGGGACCTATTCTAGATACGCAGTATTTT.

This clone turned up a few times. The genes are TRBV7-9 and TRBJ2-3; 11 bases match TRBD2. The CDR3 runs 13 residues. Germline CDR1 reads SEHNR; CDR2 reads FQNEAQ (reference sequence). The V gene end was trimmed by 10 bases and the J gene end by 4 bases; junction bases not matched to a gene: 4. The CDR3 DNA is TGTGCCACCGGGACTAGCGGATCAGATACGCAGTATTTT. Amino acid sequence: CATGTSGSDTQYF.

The gene calls are TRBV11-3 and TRBJ2-3, with TRBD2 matching over 8 bases. Trimming removed 1 base from V and 0 bases from J; junction bases left unmatched: 6. From germline, CDR1 is SGHNT and CDR2 YENEEA. This CDR3 contains 17 residues. DNA for the CDR3: TGTGCCAGCAGCTTAGGGCTAGCGGGCCTTAGCACAGATACGCAGTATTTT. Its translation is CASSLGLAGLSTDTQYF. Variable domain in full (rest from reference TRBV11-3 and TRBJ2-3): EAGVVQSPRYKIIEKKQPVAFWCNPISGHNTLYWYLQNLGQGPELLIRYENEEAVDDSQLPKDRFSAERLKGVDSTLKIQPAELGDSAVYLCASSLGLAGLSTDTQYFGPGTRLTVL.

The V and J genes are TRBV30 and TRBJ2-1, with a weak D call TRBD1 (6 bases). V was clipped by 1 base and J by 12 bases, with 13 bases between them. Germline V gives CDR1 GTSNPN, CDR2 SVGIG (reference sequence). CDR3 length: 12 amino acids. The CDR3 DNA reads as TGTGCCTGGAGTGGGCAGGGGTTTGGGCAGTTCTTC. Amino acids: CAWSGQGFGQFF.

This clone came up a few times. The chain couples TRBV6-5 to TRBJ2-7, with a weak D call TRBD2 (5 bases). Trimming left V 4 bases short and J 6 bases short, with 16 bases between. Germline V gives CDR1 MNHEY, CDR2 SVGAGI. CDR3 length: 14 residues. The CDR3: CASSSTRMTSEQYF. The CDR3 DNA sequence: TGTGCCAGCAGTTCAACTAGAATGACTTCCGAGCAGTACTTC.

This rearrangement joins TRBV27 to TRBJ2-7; D ambiguous. The CDR3 spans 13 residues. Germline V lookup: CDR1 MNHEY, CDR2 SMNVEV (reference sequence). Trimming took 0 bases from V and 0 from J, leaving 3 bases between them. CDR3 amino acids: CASSLSGSYEQYF. For the CDR3, the DNA is TGTGCCAGCAGTTTATCCGGCTCCTACGAGCAGTACTTC.